Below, 24 T cell receptor beta chains from the same sample are listed, as sequenced in a study of metastatic and nonmetastatic thyroid tumors. TCRdb used MiXCR to call clones anew from the PCR reads. The repertoire has approximately 16,000 clones, under 15% of them found once; the top ten carry less than 20%. All patients were treatment-naive before thyroid surgery. Sequenced material: tumor tissue. All receptors come from a female donor with papillary thyroid cancer or a benign thyroid nodule (not recorded which). Some clones in this sample may be carry-over from other donors' samples.

This clone is labeled as large. The J gene is TRBJ2-7, the V gene TRBV5-6; no reliable D call. In germline, CDR1 is SGHDT, CDR2 YYEEEE. The germline V and J ends were trimmed by 3 bases and 4 bases, with 17 bases remaining between them. The CDR3 has 15 residues. CDR3 sequence reads: CASSSAGSVWYEQYF. CDR3 DNA: TGTGCCAGCAGCTCGGCTGGTTCCGTCTGGTACGAGCAGTACTTC. Together with reference TRBV5-6 and TRBJ2-7, the CDR3 gives the full variable domain: DAGVTQSPTHLIKTRGQQVTLRCSPKSGHDTVSWYQQALGQGPQFIFQYYEEEERQRGNFPDRFSGHQFPNYSSELNVNALLLGDSALYLCASSSAGSVWYEQYFGPGTRLTVT.

This clone was counted ten times or more. Different DNA sequences within this sample yield the same CDR3. The chain links TRBV5-1 to TRBJ1-1, with 7 bases matching TRBD1. With 2 bases clipped from V and 5 bases from J, the junction kept 6 bases outside the gene matches. Germline loops: CDR1 SGHRS, CDR2 YFSETQ. The CDR3 covers 14 residues. The CDR3 protein is CASSFLDRETEAFF. The CDR3 DNA reads TGCGCCAGCAGCTTCCTCGACAGGGAAACTGAAGCTTTCTTT.

This clone was found many times. The CDR3 protein is CASSFVGGEEKLFF. In DNA form, the CDR3 reads TGTGCCAGCAGCTTCGTGGGAGGAGAAGAAAAACTGTTTTTT. The rearrangement uses TRBV5-4 and TRBJ1-4; no definite D call. Per the germline V gene, CDR1 is SGHNT and CDR2 is YYREEE (reference sequence). The CDR3 loop spans 14 amino acids. V was trimmed by 2 bases and J by 8 bases, leaving 13 bases between them. Based on the CDR3 plus reference TRBV5-4 and TRBJ1-4, the full variable domain is ETGVTQSPTHLIKTRGQQVTLRCSSQSGHNTVSWYQQALGQGPQFIFQYYREEENGRGNFPPRFSGLQFPNYSSELNVNALELDDSALYLCASSFVGGEEKLFFGSGTQLSVL.

This clone came up many times. The chain uses TRBV5-4 and TRBJ2-7; 9 bases map to TRBD1. The CDR3 is 15 residues long. Germline V gene lookup returns CDR1 SGHNT and CDR2 YYREEE (reference sequence). Trimming cost V 4 bases and J 5 bases; bases outside gene matches: 10. The CDR3 here is CASSVTTGGPDEQYF. Here the CDR3 DNA reads TGTGCCAGCAGCGTAACGACAGGGGGGCCGGACGAGCAGTACTTC.

In its sample, this clone was seen many times. This chain joins TRBV20-1 and TRBJ2-5, with 9 bases matching TRBD2. The trim removed 6 bases at V and 5 bases at J, leaving 10 bases unmatched. Germline V gene data show CDR1 as DFQATT and CDR2 as SNEGSKA (reference sequence). This CDR3 is 14 amino acids long. The CDR3 spells CSAARGGLRETQYF. The CDR3, as DNA: TGCAGTGCCGCGCGGGGGGGCCTTAGGGAGACCCAGTACTTC.

A few counts support this clone. J is TRBJ1-1 and V is TRBV5-1; D may be TRBD1 (5 bases). Germline CDR1 reads SGHRS; CDR2 reads YFSETQ. CDR3 length: 14 residues. V was pared by 5 bases and J by 1 base, with 12 bases between. The CDR3 DNA reads as TGCGCCAGCAGTTGGGGGTGGGAGAACACTGAAGCTTTCTTT. This encodes CASSWGWENTEAFF.

At least ten counts were recorded for this clone. The CDR3 is CASPRGEGLVNTEAFF. The DNA of the CDR3 is TGTGCCAGCCCCCGGGGGGAAGGGCTCGTGAACACTGAAGCTTTCTTT. The chain is built from TRBV6-1 and TRBJ1-1; a weak D match, TRBD1 (5 bases). This CDR3 spans 16 amino acids. The V and J ends lost 8 bases and 0 bases respectively, with 19 bases between them. Germline lookup yields CDR1 MNHNS and CDR2 SASEGT.

This clone was recorded a few times. The chain uses TRBV19 and TRBJ1-2; 10 bases line up with TRBD1. The CDR3 is made up of 14 amino acids. CDR1 is LNHDA, CDR2 SQIVND, per germline (reference sequence). V lost 3 bases, J lost 7 bases, and 5 bases stayed unmatched. This CDR3 is CASSIRTGGTGYTF. CDR3 bases: TGTGCCAGTAGTATCCGGACAGGGGGAACTGGCTACACCTTC.

This clone showed up many times. The chain couples TRBV12-3 or TRBV12-4 to TRBJ2-6; D call uncertain. Trimming took off 2 bases at V and 2 bases at J, with 1 base between the two ends. The CDR3 loop spans 13 amino acids. CDR3 residues: CASSLTGANVLTF. The CDR3 nucleotides are TGTGCCAGCAGTTTAACTGGGGCCAACGTCCTGACTTTC.

In this sample, this clone turned up many times. The gene calls are TRBV2 and TRBJ2-7, with 7 positions matching TRBD1. Looked up from germline, CDR1 is SNHLY and CDR2 is FYNNEI. CDR3 size: 12 residues. Unmatched junction bases numbered 2, after V lost 7 bases and J lost 2 bases. The CDR3 DNA sequence: TGTGCCAGCAAGGGACAGCCCTACGAGCAGTACTTC. Amino acids: CASKGQPYEQYF.

This clone was found a few times. J is TRBJ2-7 and V is TRBV6-1, with D possibly being TRBD2 (6 bases). V was shortened by 6 bases and J by 9 bases, with 15 bases between the two germline ends. CDR3 length: 12 amino acids. The V gene's germline CDR1 is MNHNS and CDR2 SASEGT. The chain's CDR3 is CASSTSGRGQYF. The CDR3 DNA is TGTGCCAGCAGCACTAGTGGGCGGGGGCAGTACTTC.

The chain uses TRBV3-1 and TRBJ2-7, with D maybe TRBD2 (6 bases). Germline V lookup: CDR1 LGHDT, CDR2 YNNKEL (reference sequence). The CDR3 sequence is 14 residues long. The V gene lost 5 bases and the J gene lost 7 bases, with 18 bases spanning the gap. CDR3 in DNA: TGTGCCAGCAGCGGAGGGGCTGGGTTACAAGAGCAGTACTTC. Its protein product is CASSGGAGLQEQYF.

In its sample, this clone was seen a few times. This chain uses TRBV18 with TRBJ1-1, with TRBD1 identical over 9 bases. Germline V gene lookup returns CDR1 KGHSH and CDR2 LQKENI. Losses at the gene ends were 4 bases for V and 8 bases for J; bases not matched to a gene: 5. The CDR3 is made up of 13 amino acids. CDR3 nucleotides: TGTGCCAGCTCACAGGGGACAGGGACCGAAGCTTTCTTT. This translates into CASSQGTGTEAFF.

The rearrangement links TRBV5-1 to TRBJ2-3; the D gene is possibly TRBD2 (5 bases). This CDR3 is built from 13 residues. V shed 2 bases and J shed 6 bases, with 10 bases lying between them. Germline V gene data show CDR1 as SGHRS and CDR2 as YFSETQ. The CDR3 sequence: CASSFTSWDTQYF. The DNA for the CDR3 is TGCGCCAGCAGCTTCACTAGTTGGGATACGCAGTATTTT.

At least ten counts were recorded for this clone. This may come from a read error, since a much larger clone is one base off. Other DNA sequences in the sample encode the same CDR3. This rearrangement joins TRBV12-3 or TRBV12-4 to TRBJ1-1; weak D call: TRBD1 (6 bases). This CDR3 region has 12 residues. Trimming left V 5 bases short and J 11 bases short, with 15 bases between. CDR3 sequence: CASSISGGKAFF. The CDR3 DNA sequence: TGTGCCAGCAGTATTTCCGGGGGCAAGGCTTTCTTT.

This clone was counted at least ten times. CDR3: CASSVERTGGLDGELFF. The CDR3 nucleotides are TGTGCCAGCAGCGTAGAAAGGACAGGGGGACTGGACGGGGAGCTGTTTTTT. The chain uses TRBV9 and TRBJ2-2, with 10 positions matching TRBD1. Germline CDR1 reads SGDLS; CDR2 reads YYNGEE. The CDR3 has 17 residues. With V trimmed by 0 bases and J by 7 bases, 9 bases remained unmatched. Supplemented by reference TRBV9 and TRBJ2-2, the full variable domain reads DSGVTQTPKHLITATGQRVTLRCSPRSGDLSVYWYQQSLDQGLQFLIQYYNGEERAKGNILERFSAQQFPDLHSELNLSSLELGDSALYFCASSVERTGGLDGELFFGEGSRLTVL.

Ten or more counts support this clone. The chain joins TRBV4-2 to TRBJ1-4, with 9 bases matching TRBD1. The CDR3 contains 16 residues. Germline CDR1 and CDR2: LGHNA and YNFKEQ. With 4 bases clipped from V and 4 bases from J, the junction kept 7 bases outside the gene matches. The CDR3 DNA is TGTGCCAGCAGCCTAGGACGGGGACAGGGTAATGAAAAACTGTTTTTT. This translates into CASSLGRGQGNEKLFF.

This clone was recorded once. The rearrangement joins TRBV5-1 to TRBJ1-2, with 9 bases identical to TRBD1. In germline, CDR1 is SGHRS, CDR2 YFSETQ. Trimming removed 0 bases from V and 5 bases from J; junction bases left unmatched: 2. The CDR3 sequence is 14 residues long. The chain's CDR3 is CASSLDRGRYGYTF. The CDR3 DNA reads TGCGCCAGCAGCTTGGACAGGGGGCGTTATGGCTACACCTTC.

This clone was seen ten or more times. This chain links TRBV10-3 with TRBJ1-5, with a possible D match to TRBD1 (5 bases). The CDR3 has 13 residues. CDR1 ENHRY and CDR2 SYGVKD come from the germline V gene. Trimming cost V 7 bases and J 5 bases, with 12 bases left between them. The CDR3 region is CAITPGTDQPQHF. The CDR3 bases are TGTGCCATCACCCCCGGGACCGATCAGCCCCAGCATTTT.

This clone showed up many times. This chain connects TRBV9 to TRBJ1-4; a possible D gene is TRBD1 (6 bases). Germline CDR1 is SGDLS and CDR2 is YYNGEE. Trimming removed 3 bases at V and 7 bases at J, with 16 bases between. The CDR3 has 15 amino acids. In nucleotides, the CDR3 is TGTGCCAGCAGCGCCGCTGGGGGGGGCGGTGAAAAACTGTTTTTT. Its translation: CASSAAGGGGEKLFF.

This clone was picked up a small number of times. Its ends do not fully match the called genes, so a read error is possible. The V gene is TRBV11-2, the J gene TRBJ1-6; 7 nucleotides match TRBD1. Germline V gives CDR1 SGHAT, CDR2 FQNNGV. CDR3 length: 18 residues. The CDR3 here is CASSLEGGQASYNSPLQF. The CDR3 coding sequence is TGTGCCAGCAGCTTAGAAGGAGGACAGGCTTCCTATAATTCACCCCTCCAATTT.

As regards this clone: Other DNA sequences within the sample encode an identical CDR3. The J gene is TRBJ2-2, the V gene TRBV6-4; 10 positions match TRBD1. Germline-derived CDR1 and CDR2 are MRHNA and SNTAGT. Trimming at V came to 6 bases and at J to 6 bases, leaving 7 bases not matched to a gene. This CDR3 is 15 amino acids long. The CDR3 is CASRPGQGLPGELFF. The CDR3 region has the DNA TGTGCCAGCAGACCGGGACAGGGGCTACCCGGGGAGCTGTTTTTT.

This clone was seen just once. DNA of the CDR3: TGTGCCAGTAGTATGGATGTCCAAGAGACCCAGTACTTC. It translates to CASSMDVQETQYF. This chain connects TRBV19 to TRBJ2-5, with D unclear. V was pared by 3 bases and J by 1 base, with 6 bases between. This CDR3 is built from 13 residues. Looked up from germline, CDR1 is LNHDA and CDR2 is SQIVND (reference sequence).

The sample holds many counts of this clone. V usage is TRBV10-2 and J usage is TRBJ2-5; D unclear. CDR1 and CDR2 (germline): WSHSY, SAAADI. The CDR3 spans 13 residues. V shed 4 bases and J shed 2 bases, with 8 bases lying between them. CDR3 sequence reads: CASSVKGQETQYF. The DNA of the CDR3 is TGCGCCAGCAGTGTTAAGGGACAAGAGACCCAGTACTTC.